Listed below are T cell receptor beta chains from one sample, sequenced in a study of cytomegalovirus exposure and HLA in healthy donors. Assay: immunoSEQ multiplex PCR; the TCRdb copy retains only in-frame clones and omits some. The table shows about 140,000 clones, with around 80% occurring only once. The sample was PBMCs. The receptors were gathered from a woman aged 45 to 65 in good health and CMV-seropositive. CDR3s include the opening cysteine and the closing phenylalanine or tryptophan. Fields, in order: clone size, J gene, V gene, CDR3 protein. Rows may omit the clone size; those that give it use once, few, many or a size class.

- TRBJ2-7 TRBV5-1 CASSQAAFSYEQYF
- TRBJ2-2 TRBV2 CASRGLSGELFF
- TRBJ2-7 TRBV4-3 CASSQDGSSSYEQYF
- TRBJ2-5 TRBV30 CAWSVESGGETQYF
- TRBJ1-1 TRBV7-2 CASSAGLAEAFF
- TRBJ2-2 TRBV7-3 CASSPGGPETGELFF
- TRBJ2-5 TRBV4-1 CASSPSPLGLGGTQYF
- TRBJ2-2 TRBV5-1 CASSYGTQTGELFF
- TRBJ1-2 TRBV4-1 CASSQERQSNYGYTF
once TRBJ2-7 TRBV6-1 CASSVLAGVVGEQYF
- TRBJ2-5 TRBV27 CASSLFAGGPQETQYF
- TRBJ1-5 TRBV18 CASSPGQGAFQPQHF
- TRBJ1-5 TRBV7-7 CASSLVVGGSNQPQHF
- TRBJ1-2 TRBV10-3 CAIGEVLANYGYTF
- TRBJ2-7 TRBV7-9 CASSPGTGTEQYF